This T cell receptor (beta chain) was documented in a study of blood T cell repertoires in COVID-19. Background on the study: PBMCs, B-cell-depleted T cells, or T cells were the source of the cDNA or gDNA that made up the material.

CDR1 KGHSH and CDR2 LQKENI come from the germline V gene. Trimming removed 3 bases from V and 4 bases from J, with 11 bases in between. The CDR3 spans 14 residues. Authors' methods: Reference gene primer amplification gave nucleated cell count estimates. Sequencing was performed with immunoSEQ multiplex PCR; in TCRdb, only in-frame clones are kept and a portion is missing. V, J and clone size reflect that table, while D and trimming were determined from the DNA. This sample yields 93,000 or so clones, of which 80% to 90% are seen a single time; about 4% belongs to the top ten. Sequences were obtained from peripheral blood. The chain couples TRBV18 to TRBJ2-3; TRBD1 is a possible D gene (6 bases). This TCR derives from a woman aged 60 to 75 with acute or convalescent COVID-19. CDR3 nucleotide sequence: TGTGCCAGCTCACCCCTGGGGGCAGCAGATACGCAGTATTTT. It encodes CASSPLGAADTQYF.